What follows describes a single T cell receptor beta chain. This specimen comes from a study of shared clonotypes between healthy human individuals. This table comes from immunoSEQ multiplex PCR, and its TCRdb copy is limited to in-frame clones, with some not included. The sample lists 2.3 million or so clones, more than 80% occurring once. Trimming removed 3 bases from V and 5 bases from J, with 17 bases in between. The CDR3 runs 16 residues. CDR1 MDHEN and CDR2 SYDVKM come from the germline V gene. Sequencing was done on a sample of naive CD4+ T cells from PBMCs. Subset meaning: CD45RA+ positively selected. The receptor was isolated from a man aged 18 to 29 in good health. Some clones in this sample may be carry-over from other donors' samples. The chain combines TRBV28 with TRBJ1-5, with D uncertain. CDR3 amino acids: CASSLAGMTQDQPQHF. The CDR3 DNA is TGTGCCAGCAGTTTGGCGGGGATGACCCAGGATCAGCCCCAGCATTTT.